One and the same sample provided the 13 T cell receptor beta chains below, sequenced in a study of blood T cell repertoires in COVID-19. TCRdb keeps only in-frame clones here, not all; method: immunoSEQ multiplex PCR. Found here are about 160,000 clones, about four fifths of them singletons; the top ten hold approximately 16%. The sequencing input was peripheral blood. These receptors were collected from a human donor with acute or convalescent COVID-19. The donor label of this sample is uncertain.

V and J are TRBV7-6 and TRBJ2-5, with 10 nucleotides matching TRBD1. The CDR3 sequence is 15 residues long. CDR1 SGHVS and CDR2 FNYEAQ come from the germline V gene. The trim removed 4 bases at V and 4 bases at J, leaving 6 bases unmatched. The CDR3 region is CASSSTGGGLETQYF. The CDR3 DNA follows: TGTGCCAGCAGCTCGACAGGGGGCGGCTTAGAGACCCAGTACTTC.

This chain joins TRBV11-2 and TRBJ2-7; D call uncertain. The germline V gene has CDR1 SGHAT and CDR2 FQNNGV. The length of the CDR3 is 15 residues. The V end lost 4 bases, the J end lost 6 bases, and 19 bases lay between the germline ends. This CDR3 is CASSSQSERVSEQYF. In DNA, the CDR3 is TGTGCCAGCAGCTCCCAGTCGGAGAGAGTAAGCGAGCAGTACTTC.

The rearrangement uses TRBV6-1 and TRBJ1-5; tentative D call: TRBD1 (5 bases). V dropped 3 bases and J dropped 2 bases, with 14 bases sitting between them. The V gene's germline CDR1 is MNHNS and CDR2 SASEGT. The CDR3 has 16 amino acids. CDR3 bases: TGTGCCAGCAGTGAGGCGGGACTGAGAGGCAATCAGCCCCAGCATTTT. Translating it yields CASSEAGLRGNQPQHF.

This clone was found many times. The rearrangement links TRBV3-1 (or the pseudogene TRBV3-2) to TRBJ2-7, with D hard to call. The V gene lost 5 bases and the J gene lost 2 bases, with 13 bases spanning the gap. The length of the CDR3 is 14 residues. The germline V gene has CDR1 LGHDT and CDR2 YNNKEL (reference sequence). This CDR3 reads CASSRQTLAYEQYF. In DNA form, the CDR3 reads TGTGCCAGCAGCAGACAAACACTTGCCTACGAGCAGTACTTC.

The CDR3 protein is CASSLATGRRDTIYF. The CDR3 nucleotides are TGTGCCAGCAGCTTAGCGACAGGGCGTAGGGACACCATATATTTT. The chain couples TRBV7-2 to TRBJ1-3; 7 bases line up with TRBD1. Trimming took 0 bases from V and 8 from J; bases not matched to a gene: 7. Germline loops: CDR1 SGHTA, CDR2 FQGNSA. The CDR3 has 15 residues.

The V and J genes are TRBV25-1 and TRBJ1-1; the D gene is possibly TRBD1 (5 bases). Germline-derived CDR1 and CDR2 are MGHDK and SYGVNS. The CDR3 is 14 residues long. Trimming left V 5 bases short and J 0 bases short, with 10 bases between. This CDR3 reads CASSNRQLNTEAFF. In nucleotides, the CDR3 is TGTGCCAGCAGTAACAGACAGTTGAACACTGAAGCTTTCTTT.

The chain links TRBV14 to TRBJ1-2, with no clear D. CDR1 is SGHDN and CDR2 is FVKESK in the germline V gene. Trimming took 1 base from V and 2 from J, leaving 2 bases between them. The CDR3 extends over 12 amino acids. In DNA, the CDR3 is TGTGCCAGCAGCCAAGCGAACTATGGCTACACCTTC. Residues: CASSQANYGYTF.

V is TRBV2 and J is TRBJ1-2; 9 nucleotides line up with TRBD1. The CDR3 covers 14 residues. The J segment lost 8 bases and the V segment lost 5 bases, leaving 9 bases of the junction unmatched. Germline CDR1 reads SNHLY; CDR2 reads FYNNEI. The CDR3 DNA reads TGTGCCAGCAGTCCTACCGGGACAGGGAGGGGCTACACCTTC. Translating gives CASSPTGTGRGYTF.

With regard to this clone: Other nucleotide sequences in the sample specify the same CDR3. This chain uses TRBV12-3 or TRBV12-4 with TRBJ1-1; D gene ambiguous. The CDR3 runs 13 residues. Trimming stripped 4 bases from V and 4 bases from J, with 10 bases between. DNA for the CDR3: TGTGCCAGCAGTTCCTCCCCGGGCACTGAAGCTTTCTTT. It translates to CASSSSPGTEAFF.

CDR3 sequence reads: CASSPSGVGNTIYF. For the CDR3, the DNA is TGTGCCAGCAGCCCTTCGGGGGTTGGAAACACCATATATTTT. The chain joins TRBV6-6 to TRBJ1-3; D may be TRBD1 (5 bases). V was shortened by 6 bases and J by 3 bases, with 12 bases between the two germline ends. The V gene's germline CDR1 is MNHNY and CDR2 SVGAGI (reference sequence). The CDR3 is 14 residues long.

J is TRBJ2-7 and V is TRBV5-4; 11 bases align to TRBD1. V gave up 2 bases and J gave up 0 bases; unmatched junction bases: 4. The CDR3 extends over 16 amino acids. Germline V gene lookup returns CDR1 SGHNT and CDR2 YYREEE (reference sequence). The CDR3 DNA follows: TGTGCCAGCAGCTTATCCGGGACAGGGGGCTCCTACGAGCAGTACTTC. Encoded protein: CASSLSGTGGSYEQYF.

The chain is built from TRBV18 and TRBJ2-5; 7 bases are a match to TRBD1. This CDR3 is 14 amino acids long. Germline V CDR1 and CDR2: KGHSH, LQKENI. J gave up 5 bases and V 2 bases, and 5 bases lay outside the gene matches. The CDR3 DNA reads TGTGCCAGCTCACCAAGACAGGGAGCCGAGACCCAGTACTTC. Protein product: CASSPRQGAETQYF.

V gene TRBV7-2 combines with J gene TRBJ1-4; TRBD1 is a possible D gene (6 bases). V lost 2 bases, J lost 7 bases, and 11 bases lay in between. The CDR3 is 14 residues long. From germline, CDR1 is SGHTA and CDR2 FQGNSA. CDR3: CASSLRTRGEKLFF. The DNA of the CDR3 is TGTGCCAGCAGCTTACGGACCAGGGGTGAAAAACTGTTTTTT.